This T cell receptor beta chain was sequenced in a study of vaccination and CD4 T cells after COVID-19. Study in general: Post-vaccination specimens were collected at a median of approximately 66 days following dose two (range 14 to 241). Every culture used as a control got a CEFX pool, an HIV-1 Nef pool, or no peptide. Overall study findings and caveats: For convalescent patients, 304 of the 307 vaccine-specific clones analyzed were classified as spike mono-reactive.

The sample's treatment: roughly 10-day PBMC culture with coronavirus spike peptide pools or control peptides (ViraFEST assay). Remarks on this clonotype: The antigen remains undetermined.

Trimming cost V 5 bases and J 4 bases, with 14 bases left between them. This CDR3 has 15 residues. Per germline, CDR1 SGHTA and CDR2 FQGNSA. Oncomine TCR Beta short-read sequencing was applied to DNA from cultured CD4+ T cells. The genomic DNA was obtained from cultured CD4+ T cells by extraction with the QIAamp micro DNA kit. Using its own MiXCR run on the PCR reads, TCRdb lists one record per CDR3 protein. In the table there are about 5,000 distinct CDR3 sequences, approximately 76% of which are singletons. The sample comprised CD4+ T cells from blood, cultured in vitro. The V and J genes are TRBV7-2 and TRBJ2-2; no clear D gene. This sequence originates from a human donor who had recovered from COVID-19. The CDR3 coding sequence is TGTGCCAGCAGCCTCCTTGGCCTCACCACCGGGGAGCTGTTTTTT. This sequence encodes CASSLLGLTTGELFF.